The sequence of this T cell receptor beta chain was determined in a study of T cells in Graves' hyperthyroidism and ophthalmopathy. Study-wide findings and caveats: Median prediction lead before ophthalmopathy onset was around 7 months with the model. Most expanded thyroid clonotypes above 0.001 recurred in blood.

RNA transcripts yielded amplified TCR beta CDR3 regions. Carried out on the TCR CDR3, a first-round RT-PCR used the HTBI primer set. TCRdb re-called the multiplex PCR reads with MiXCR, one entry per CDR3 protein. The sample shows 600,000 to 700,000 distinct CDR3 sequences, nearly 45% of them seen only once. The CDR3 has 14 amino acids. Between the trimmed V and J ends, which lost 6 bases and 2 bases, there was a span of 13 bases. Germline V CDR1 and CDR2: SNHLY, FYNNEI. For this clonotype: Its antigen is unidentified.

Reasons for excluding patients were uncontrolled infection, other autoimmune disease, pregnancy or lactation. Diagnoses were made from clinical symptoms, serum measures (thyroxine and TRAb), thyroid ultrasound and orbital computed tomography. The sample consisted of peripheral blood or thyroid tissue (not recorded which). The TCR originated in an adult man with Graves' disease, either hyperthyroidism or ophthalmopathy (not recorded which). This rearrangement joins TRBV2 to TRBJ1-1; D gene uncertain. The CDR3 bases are TGTGCCAGCAGCGTCGACGGCCTAAACACTGAAGCTTTCTTT. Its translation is CASSVDGLNTEAFF.